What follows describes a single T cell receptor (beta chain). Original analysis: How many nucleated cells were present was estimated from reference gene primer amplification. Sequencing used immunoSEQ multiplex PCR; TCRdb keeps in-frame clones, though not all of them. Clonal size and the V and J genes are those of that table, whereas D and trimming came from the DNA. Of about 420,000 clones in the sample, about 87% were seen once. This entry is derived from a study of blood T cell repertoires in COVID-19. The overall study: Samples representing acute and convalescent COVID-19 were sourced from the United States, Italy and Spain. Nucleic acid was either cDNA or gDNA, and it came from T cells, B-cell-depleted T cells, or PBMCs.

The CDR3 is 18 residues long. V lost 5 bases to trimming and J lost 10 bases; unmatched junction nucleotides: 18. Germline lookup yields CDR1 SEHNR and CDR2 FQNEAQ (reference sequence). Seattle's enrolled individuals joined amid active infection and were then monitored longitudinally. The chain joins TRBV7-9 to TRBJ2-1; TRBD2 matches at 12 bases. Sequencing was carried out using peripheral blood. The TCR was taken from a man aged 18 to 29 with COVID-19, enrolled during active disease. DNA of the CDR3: TGTGCCAGCAGCACCACTAAGTTGCTAGCGGGAGGGCCTAACGAGCAGTTCTTC. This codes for CASSTTKLLAGGPNEQFF.